The 27 T cell receptor beta chains presented below share a single source sample, sequenced in a study of molecular identifiers for immune sequencing clone quantification. TCRdb re-analysed the PCR reads in MiXCR, keeping a single row per CDR3 protein. This table holds under 800,000 distinct CDR3 sequences, 25% found once. Sequenced input: naive CD8+ T cells from blood, with Jurkat cell RNA spiked in. Subset indicated: FACS-sorted CD8+CD4-CCR7+CD45RA+ naive T cells. The receptors here all came from a human donor in good health. Some libraries in this study had Jurkat cell RNA spiked in.

This clonotype occurred many times. This chain connects TRBV7-2 to TRBJ2-5; perhaps TRBD1 as D (5 bases). Between the trimmed V and J ends, which lost 5 bases and 5 bases, there was a span of 21 bases. The CDR3 spans 16 residues. CDR1 is SGHTA, CDR2 FQGNSA, per germline. Written as DNA, the CDR3 is TGTGCCAGCAGCCCGACCATGGCCAGGGCGCCCGAGACCCAGTACTTC. Translating it yields CASSPTMARAPETQYF.

This clonotype has ten or more counts. The chain combines TRBV4-3 with TRBJ2-7, with D unclear. The CDR3 totals 14 residues. The germline V and J ends were trimmed by 5 bases and 7 bases, with 18 bases remaining between them. The germline V gene has CDR1 LGHNA and CDR2 YSLEER. The CDR3 DNA sequence: TGCGCCAGCAGCTTGAATACCGCTTTTCGGGAGCAGTACTTC. Residues: CASSLNTAFREQYF.

The chain combines TRBV23-1 with TRBJ1-1; no firm D call. TRBV23-1 is filed as an ORF, its function uncertain. The CDR3 loop spans 12 amino acids. Trimming shortened V by 7 bases and J by 0 bases, and 6 bases separated the two germline ends. The DNA of the CDR3 is TGCGCCAGCACCCAAATGAACACTGAAGCTTTCTTT. Amino acids: CASTQMNTEAFF.

The genes are TRBV27 and TRBJ2-5; D is unresolved. The CDR3 runs to 14 residues. Trimming pared 2 bases from V and 4 bases from J, leaving 11 bases between. Germline loops: CDR1 MNHEY, CDR2 SMNVEV (reference sequence). The CDR3 region is CASSLSRTGETQYF. The CDR3 bases are TGTGCCAGCAGTTTAAGTAGAACGGGAGAGACCCAGTACTTC.

V usage is TRBV3-1 and J usage is TRBJ2-7; D is uncertain. Germline CDR1 and CDR2: LGHDT and YNNKEL (reference sequence). The CDR3 length is 16 residues. V gave up 4 bases and J gave up 6 bases, with 22 bases separating them. As DNA, the CDR3 is TGTGCCAGCAGCCCCCGTTCGGCGAGGCCACCGTCCGAGCAGTACTTC. Its protein product is CASSPRSARPPSEQYF.

This clonotype was seen only a few times. The V and J genes are TRBV5-1 and TRBJ2-7, with 7 bases that match TRBD1. This CDR3 is 16 amino acids long. Germline V gives CDR1 SGHRS, CDR2 YFSETQ. The trim removed 3 bases at V and 1 base at J, leaving 10 bases unmatched. This CDR3 reads CASSWGTGELSYEQYF. DNA of the CDR3: TGCGCCAGCAGCTGGGGTACAGGGGAGTTATCCTACGAGCAGTACTTC.

This clonotype was found a few times. Just one base apart from a much larger clone, this may be a read error. The rearrangement links TRBV29-1 to TRBJ2-7, with 11 positions matching TRBD2. The V gene's germline CDR1 is SQVTM and CDR2 ANQGSEA. The CDR3 spans 15 residues. The CDR3 DNA reads as TGCAGCTCATTTGTGGGGACTAGCGGTGTCTACGTGCAGTACTTC. Residues: CSSFVGTSGVYVQYF.

This clonotype was counted only a few times. V is TRBV5-1 and J is TRBJ2-1; 9 bases match TRBD2. Unmatched junction bases numbered 2, after V lost 1 base and J lost 3 bases. The CDR3 covers 15 residues. Germline V gene lookup returns CDR1 SGHRS and CDR2 YFSETQ. The CDR3 here is CASSLPSGDYNEQFF. For the CDR3, the DNA is TGCGCCAGCAGCTTGCCTAGCGGGGACTACAATGAGCAGTTCTTC.

This clonotype was seen many times. The chain couples TRBV28 to TRBJ2-5, with D possibly called TRBD1 or TRBD2 (5 bases each). V dropped 6 bases and J dropped 2 bases, with 10 bases sitting between them. Germline assignment: CDR1 MDHEN and CDR2 SYDVKM. This CDR3 has 13 amino acids. Here the CDR3 reads CASRGTHQETQYF. The CDR3 DNA follows: TGTGCCAGCAGGGGGACCCATCAAGAGACCCAGTACTTC.

This clonotype has a count of ten or more. CDR3 in amino acids: CSVTSGITDTQYF. As DNA, the CDR3 is TGCAGCGTTACGAGCGGGATAACAGATACGCAGTATTTT. This chain connects TRBV29-1 to TRBJ2-3, with 7 bases lining up with TRBD2. Per germline, CDR1 SQVTM and CDR2 ANQGSEA. V gave up 5 bases and J gave up 3 bases; unmatched junction bases: 5. The CDR3 covers 13 residues.

This clonotype was counted many times. The rearrangement links TRBV27 to TRBJ2-7; 8 nucleotides match TRBD1. CDR1 and CDR2 (germline): MNHEY, SMNVEV (reference sequence). J gave up 3 bases and V 2 bases, and 3 bases lay outside the gene matches. There are 14 residues in the CDR3. CDR3 DNA: TGTGCCAGCAGTTTACGGGACAGGTACTACGAGCAGTACTTC. This translates into CASSLRDRYYEQYF.

This clonotype was counted many times. The chain recombines TRBV9 with TRBJ2-3; 8 bases map to TRBD1. The J segment lost 4 bases and the V segment lost 2 bases, leaving 3 bases of the junction unmatched. Per the germline V gene, CDR1 is SGDLS and CDR2 is YYNGEE. This CDR3 is built from 14 residues. DNA for the CDR3: TGTGCCAGCAGCGTGACAGGGGTGCCAGATACGCAGTATTTT. It yields the protein CASSVTGVPDTQYF.

This clonotype has a count of ten or more. The chain is built from TRBV24-1 and TRBJ1-1; tentative D call: TRBD1 (6 bases). V lost 0 bases, J lost 5 bases, and 18 bases lay in between. The CDR3 runs to 17 residues. Germline V gives CDR1 KGHDR, CDR2 SFDVKD. The CDR3 loop reads CATSDLGVGPQGTEAFF. For the CDR3, the DNA is TGTGCCACCAGTGATTTGGGGGTAGGCCCGCAGGGGACTGAAGCTTTCTTT.

This clonotype was detected a few times. The chain carries TRBV10-2 and TRBJ1-1; no clear D. Germline lookup yields CDR1 WSHSY and CDR2 SAAADI. Trimming cost V 8 bases and J 4 bases, with 8 bases left between them. This CDR3 comprises 11 residues. The CDR3 spells CASLLSTEAFF. The CDR3 DNA is TGCGCCAGCCTCCTTAGCACTGAAGCTTTCTTT.

This clonotype was seen many times. The J gene is TRBJ2-3, the V gene TRBV20-1; maybe TRBD2 (7 bases). Trimming removed 1 base at V and 5 bases at J, with 19 bases between. CDR3 length: 16 amino acids. Germline loops: CDR1 DFQATT, CDR2 SNEGSKA (reference sequence). For the CDR3, the DNA is TGCAGTGCTAGAGTCAGAGGGGGAGGGCCGGTAGATACGCAGTATTTT. Its translation: CSARVRGGGPVDTQYF.

This clonotype came up a few times. This chain uses TRBV6-5 with TRBJ2-7; tentatively, D is TRBD1 (8 bases). CDR1 and CDR2 (germline): MNHEY, SVGAGI. This CDR3 has 14 amino acids. V lost 6 bases, J lost 3 bases, and 15 bases lay in between. The CDR3 reads CASSLQGGGYEQYF. As DNA, the CDR3 is TGTGCCAGCAGCCTACAGGGGGGGGGCTACGAGCAGTACTTC.

The chain employs TRBV7-9 and TRBJ2-2; maybe TRBD2 (5 bases). Per the germline V gene, CDR1 is SEHNR and CDR2 is FQNEAQ (reference sequence). This CDR3 spans 17 amino acids. Trimming left V 4 bases short and J 6 bases short, with 21 bases between. The CDR3 loop is CASSSRWGASSSGELFF. The CDR3 DNA follows: TGTGCCAGCAGCTCCCGGTGGGGAGCGAGCTCGTCCGGGGAGCTGTTTTTT. The full variable domain, its missing parts supplied by reference TRBV7-9 and TRBJ2-2, is DTGVSQNPRHKITKRGQNVTFRCDPISEHNRLYWYRQTLGQGPEFLTYFQNEAQLEKSRLLSDRFSAERPKGSFSTLEIQRTEQGDSAMYLCASSSRWGASSSGELFFGEGSRLTVL.

This clonotype came up many times. This sequence joins TRBV6-5 and TRBJ1-5; weak D call: TRBD1 (6 bases). Looked up from germline, CDR1 is MNHEY and CDR2 is SVGAGI. The V gene lost 3 bases and the J gene lost 6 bases, with 12 bases spanning the gap. The CDR3 runs to 14 residues. The CDR3 reads CASSYNRVTQPQHF. CDR3 DNA sequence: TGTGCCAGCAGTTATAACAGGGTTACTCAGCCCCAGCATTTT.

This chain connects TRBV4-1 to TRBJ2-1; tentatively, D is TRBD2 (5 bases). Looked up from germline, CDR1 is MGHRA and CDR2 is YSYEKL. The V and J ends lost 0 bases and 5 bases respectively, with 8 bases between them. CDR3 length: 14 amino acids. For the CDR3, the DNA is TGCGCCAGCAGCCAAGATCCCGGGGACAATGAGCAGTTCTTC. Its protein is CASSQDPGDNEQFF.

This clonotype was found many times. The chain recombines TRBV28 with TRBJ1-1, with D unresolved. The germline V gene has CDR1 MDHEN and CDR2 SYDVKM. The CDR3 contains 14 residues. Trimming stripped 1 base from V and 3 bases from J, with 9 bases between. The CDR3 DNA reads TGTGCCAGCAGTTTATTTGGGGTTGACACTGAAGCTTTCTTT. Translated, it gives CASSLFGVDTEAFF. Together with reference TRBV28 and TRBJ1-1, the CDR3 gives the full variable domain: DVKVTQSSRYLVKRTGEKVFLECVQDMDHENMFWYRQDPGLGLRLIYFSYDVKMKEKGDIPEGYSVSREKKERFSLILESASTNQTSMYLCASSLFGVDTEAFFGQGTRLTVV.

The chain has TRBV7-2 and TRBJ2-1, with D uncertain. V was clipped by 8 bases and J by 3 bases, with 11 bases between them. The CDR3 contains 13 residues. CDR1 and CDR2 (germline): SGHTA, FQGNSA. CDR3 DNA: TGTGCCAGCCTTTACTCAAACTACAATGAGCAGTTCTTC. Encoded protein: CASLYSNYNEQFF.

This chain links TRBV12-3 or TRBV12-4 with TRBJ2-7; D gene ambiguous. V was shortened by 4 bases and J by 6 bases, with 13 bases between the two germline ends. This CDR3 comprises 13 residues. The CDR3 bases are TGTGCCAGCAGTTCCGACCAATACACCGAGCAGTACTTC. Translating it yields CASSSDQYTEQYF.

This sequence joins TRBV27 and TRBJ2-2; D ambiguous. Germline loops: CDR1 MNHEY, CDR2 SMNVEV (reference sequence). V lost 6 bases, J lost 4 bases, and 12 bases lay in between. There are 14 residues in the CDR3. DNA of the CDR3: TGTGCCAGCAGCCCTTCAACCTTCACCGGGGAGCTGTTTTTT. This translates into CASSPSTFTGELFF.

In regard to this clonotype: Compared with germline, one end of the junction differs, possibly owing to a read error. The chain recombines TRBV12-3 or TRBV12-4 with TRBJ2-7; the D gene is possibly TRBD2 (5 bases). The CDR3 sequence is 17 residues long. As DNA, the CDR3 is TGTGCCAGCAGTTTGAGGTACTACTCTTTAAGCGACTACGGGCAGTACTTC. Translating gives CASSLRYYSLSDYGQYF.

This clonotype was counted many times. The germline gene is not matched at one end of the junction; a read error may be the cause. The genes are TRBV5-1 and TRBJ2-7; D gene unclear. Per germline, CDR1 SGHRS and CDR2 YFSETQ. The CDR3 covers 14 residues. CDR3 amino acids: CASSLELGSFEQYF. In DNA, the CDR3 is TGCGCCAGCAGCTTGGAGCTGGGCTCCTTCGAGCAGTACTTC.

This clonotype was picked up a small number of times. CDR3 protein: CSARNLGQGNSPLHF. The CDR3 region has the DNA TGCAGTGCTAGAAACCTCGGACAGGGTAATTCACCCCTCCACTTT. The genes are TRBV20-1 and TRBJ1-6; 8 positions match TRBD1. Germline-derived CDR1 and CDR2 are DFQATT and SNEGSKA (reference sequence). The J segment lost 6 bases and the V segment lost 2 bases, leaving 6 bases of the junction unmatched. The CDR3 is made up of 15 amino acids.

Remarks on this clonotype: One end of the junction fails to match germline, which may point to a read error. The genes are TRBV4-3 and TRBJ1-2; D unresolved. CDR1 and CDR2 from the germline V gene are LGHNA and YSLEER. This CDR3 is built from 15 residues. The CDR3 DNA is TGCGCCAGCGGCCAAGATTTCGGACGGAGCCTAGGCTACATCTTC. This gives the protein CASGQDFGRSLGYIF.